A single sample gave rise to the 27 T cell receptor beta chains below, sequenced in a study of CD8 T cells in Susac syndrome. RNA totalling about 0.5 to 1 ug underwent reverse transcription with random hexamers. TCRdb fed the immunoSEQ multiplex PCR reads into MiXCR, producing one record per CDR3 protein. The sample has around 200,000 distinct CDR3 sequences, more than 85% seen once. The specimen was CD4+ T cells from PBMCs. Source of these receptors: a human donor with multiple sclerosis.

CDR3 region: CASSQNRVETQYF. Written as DNA, the CDR3 is TGTGCCAGCAGTCAGAACAGGGTAGAGACCCAGTACTTC. The rearrangement uses TRBV2 and TRBJ2-5; D might be TRBD1 (6 bases). Germline V gene lookup returns CDR1 SNHLY and CDR2 FYNNEI. This CDR3 has 13 amino acids. With 5 bases removed from V and 4 bases from J, the gap between germline ends came to 11 bases.

The chain couples TRBV30 to TRBJ2-5, with a possible D match to TRBD1 (6 bases). V was shortened by 0 bases and J by 1 base, with 9 bases between the two germline ends. The CDR3 is 14 amino acids. Germline CDR1 is GTSNPN and CDR2 is SVGIG (reference sequence). CDR3 bases: TGTGCCTGGAGTGTATTCAGGGGCCAAGAGACCCAGTACTTC. Its protein product is CAWSVFRGQETQYF.

V and J are TRBV7-9 and TRBJ2-7; either TRBD1 or TRBD2 may supply D (5 bases each). Trimming removed 4 bases at V and 4 bases at J, with 11 bases between. CDR1 is SEHNR and CDR2 is FQNEAQ in the germline V gene (reference sequence). The CDR3 is 13 amino acids. Written as DNA, the CDR3 is TGTGCCAGCAGCTCACGGGACCGATACGAGCAGTACGTC. Protein sequence: CASSSRDRYEQYV.

J is TRBJ2-5 and V is TRBV20-1; 11 positions agree with TRBD2. The CDR3 loop spans 19 amino acids. Germline V gene sequence: CDR1 DFQATT, CDR2 SNEGSKA (reference sequence). V lost 0 bases to trimming and J lost 1 base; unmatched junction nucleotides: 13. CDR3 DNA: TGCAGTGCTAGAGATCTCGCTAGCGGGGGGTCCACCCTCCAAGAGACCCAGTACTTC. Amino acids: CSARDLASGGSTLQETQYF.

The V and J genes are TRBV28 and TRBJ1-4; TRBD1 agrees at 9 bases. This CDR3 contains 14 residues. CDR1 and CDR2 from the germline V gene are MDHEN and SYDVKM. With V trimmed by 3 bases and J by 8 bases, 4 bases remained unmatched. CDR3 coding DNA: TGTGCCAGCAGTTTCGAGACAGGGGGGGAAAAACTGTTTTTT. It is translated as CASSFETGGEKLFF. The whole variable domain, remainder taken from reference TRBV28 and TRBJ1-4, is DVKVTQSSRYLVKRTGEKVFLECVQDMDHENMFWYRQDPGLGLRLIYFSYDVKMKEKGDIPEGYSVSREKKERFSLILESASTNQTSMYLCASSFETGGEKLFFGSGTQLSVL.

CDR3 DNA: TGCAGTGTTGGGAGGGGCACAGATACGCAGTATTTT. Its translation is CSVGRGTDTQYF. The chain is built from TRBV20-1 and TRBJ2-3; 7 bases line up with TRBD2. V shed 7 bases and J 1 base; nucleotides not matched to a gene: 2. The germline V gene encodes CDR1 DFQATT and CDR2 SNEGSKA (reference sequence). The CDR3 covers 12 residues.

This clonotype was seen a few times. The gene calls are TRBV11-1 and TRBJ1-5; tentative D call: TRBD1 (5 bases). Per the germline V gene, CDR1 is SGHAT and CDR2 is FQDESV (reference sequence). This CDR3 has 13 amino acids. V was cut by 1 base and J by 4 bases, with 5 bases left in between. CDR3 DNA sequence: TGTGCCAGCAGCTTAGGACAGAATCAGCCCCAGCATTTT. It yields the protein CASSLGQNQPQHF.

This chain uses TRBV3-1 with TRBJ2-2; 7 positions match TRBD2. This CDR3 has 15 amino acids. The ends lost 0 bases at V and 6 bases at J; junction bases unmatched: 4. Germline V gives CDR1 LGHDT, CDR2 YNNKEL (reference sequence). CDR3 in amino acids: CASSQEGGKSGELFF. For the CDR3, the DNA is TGTGCCAGCAGCCAAGAGGGAGGGAAGTCCGGGGAGCTGTTTTTT.

The chain combines TRBV29-1 with TRBJ2-5; 11 bases line up with TRBD1. Trimming took 6 bases from V and 3 from J; bases not matched to a gene: 6. The germline gives CDR1 SQVTM, CDR2 ANQGSEA. The length of the CDR3 is 14 residues. The CDR3 sequence: CSVLRTGGEETQYF. The CDR3 DNA reads as TGCAGCGTCCTCCGGACAGGGGGCGAAGAGACCCAGTACTTC.

The V and J genes are TRBV29-1 and TRBJ2-1; 9 bases match TRBD1. The CDR3 totals 13 residues. V was clipped by 3 bases and J by 4 bases; unmatched bases: 1. Per the germline V gene, CDR1 is SQVTM and CDR2 is ANQGSEA. The CDR3 coding sequence is TGCAGCGTTGAGACAGGGGGATACAATGAGCAGTTCTTC. Its translation: CSVETGGYNEQFF.

This chain joins TRBV20-1 and TRBJ1-1; 7 bases match TRBD1. Trimming cost V 1 base and J 2 bases; bases outside gene matches: 4. This CDR3 has 14 amino acids. Per the germline V gene, CDR1 is DFQATT and CDR2 is SNEGSKA (reference sequence). CDR3 region: CSARGDRANTEAFF. The CDR3 bases are TGCAGTGCTAGAGGAGACAGGGCCAACACTGAAGCTTTCTTT.

The rearrangement uses TRBV24-1 and TRBJ2-3, with D maybe TRBD1 (5 bases). This CDR3 has 13 residues. Per the germline V gene, CDR1 is KGHDR and CDR2 is SFDVKD. Deletions cut 4 bases from V and 1 base from J, with 5 bases between. CDR3 nucleotides: TGTGCCACCAGTGACAGGGGCACAGATACGCAGTATTTT. This codes for CATSDRGTDTQYF.

This chain connects TRBV25-1 to TRBJ1-1; D perhaps matches TRBD1 (5 bases). With 1 base removed from V and 1 base from J, the gap between germline ends came to 13 bases. CDR1 MGHDK and CDR2 SYGVNS come from the germline V gene. This CDR3 has 16 amino acids. Written as DNA, the CDR3 is TGTGCCAGCAGTGAATGGGGCCCCTCTGGGAACACTGAAGCTTTCTTT. Translation gives CASSEWGPSGNTEAFF. Complete variable domain (other parts from reference TRBV25-1 and TRBJ1-1): EADIYQTPRYLVIGTGKKITLECSQTMGHDKMYWYQQDPGMELHLIHYSYGVNSTEKGDLSSESTVSRIRTEHFPLTLESARPSHTSQYLCASSEWGPSGNTEAFFGQGTRLTVV.

This CDR3 is CASSYGGKETQYF. The DNA for the CDR3 is TGTGCCAGCAGTTACGGGGGAAAAGAGACCCAGTACTTC. The rearrangement links TRBV6-5 to TRBJ2-5, with D possibly being TRBD1 or TRBD2 (5 bases each). This CDR3 region has 13 residues. Germline V gives CDR1 MNHEY, CDR2 SVGAGI. V dropped 2 bases and J dropped 3 bases, with 7 bases sitting between them.

The genes are TRBV15 and TRBJ1-5; D gene ambiguous. Germline V gene sequence: CDR1 LNHNV, CDR2 YYDKDF (reference sequence). V was trimmed by 1 base and J by 6 bases, leaving 7 bases between them. This CDR3 contains 13 residues. CDR3 sequence: CATSRVEPQPQHF. CDR3 DNA sequence: TGTGCCACCAGCAGAGTGGAGCCTCAGCCCCAGCATTTT. The full variable domain, its missing parts supplied by reference TRBV15 and TRBJ1-5, is DAMVIQNPRYQVTQFGKPVTLSCSQTLNHNVMYWYQQKSSQAPKLLFHYYDKDFNNEADTPDNFQSRRPNTSFCFLDIRSPGLGDTAMYLCATSRVEPQPQHFGDGTRLSIL.

This sequence joins TRBV18 and TRBJ1-6, with 8 bases lining up with TRBD1. The germline V gene has CDR1 KGHSH and CDR2 LQKENI. V lost 3 bases and J lost 7; bases outside the gene matches: 5. The CDR3 spans 15 residues. DNA for the CDR3: TGTGCCAGCTCACCGCAAGGACAGGGCAATTCACCCCTCCACTTT. As protein: CASSPQGQGNSPLHF.

The CDR3 region is CSARYGNQPQHF. The DNA for the CDR3 is TGCAGTGCTAGATACGGGAATCAGCCCCAGCATTTT. The chain couples TRBV20-1 to TRBJ1-5; D is undetermined. V shed 2 bases and J shed 4 bases, with 6 bases lying between them. Germline-derived CDR1 and CDR2 are DFQATT and SNEGSKA (reference sequence). This CDR3 has 12 amino acids.

This chain joins TRBV4-2 and TRBJ2-1; D is tentatively TRBD1 or TRBD2 (5 bases each). Trimming removed 3 bases from V and 5 bases from J, with 11 bases in between. The CDR3 loop spans 14 amino acids. Germline CDR1 is LGHNA and CDR2 is YNFKEQ. CDR3: CASSHHGANNEQFF. The CDR3 DNA reads TGTGCCAGCAGCCACCACGGGGCTAACAATGAGCAGTTCTTC.

The rearrangement joins TRBV5-6 to TRBJ1-2; 7 bases align to TRBD1. Germline CDR1 and CDR2: SGHDT and YYEEEE. The CDR3 has 16 amino acids. After removal of 2 bases from V and 6 bases from J, the junction contained 13 bases not matched to a gene. CDR3 amino acids: CASSFTGQPLGHGYTF. The CDR3 DNA reads as TGTGCCAGCAGCTTTACGGGACAGCCCCTCGGGCATGGCTACACCTTC. Based on the CDR3 plus reference TRBV5-6 and TRBJ1-2, the full variable domain is DAGVTQSPTHLIKTRGQQVTLRCSPKSGHDTVSWYQQALGQGPQFIFQYYEEEERQRGNFPDRFSGHQFPNYSSELNVNALLLGDSALYLCASSFTGQPLGHGYTFGSGTRLTVV.

The chain couples TRBV29-1 to TRBJ2-5; 7 bases match TRBD2. J gave up 5 bases and V 1 base, and 16 bases lay outside the gene matches. Looked up from germline, CDR1 is SQVTM and CDR2 is ANQGSEA. The CDR3 runs 17 residues. The CDR3: CSVEGLRASGKWETQYF. CDR3 bases: TGCAGCGTTGAAGGATTAAGGGCTAGCGGCAAGTGGGAGACCCAGTACTTC.

The chain recombines TRBV7-8 with TRBJ2-5, with TRBD2 as a possible D gene (6 bases). With 7 bases removed from V and 4 bases from J, the gap between germline ends came to 19 bases. CDR1 and CDR2 from the germline V gene are SGHVS and FQNEAQ. This CDR3 spans 15 amino acids. CDR3 DNA: TGTGCCAGCACCCGGGACTCTCATCGGGGAGAGACCCAGTACTTC. Its translation: CASTRDSHRGETQYF.

The chain employs TRBV9 and TRBJ2-1; TRBD2 is a possible D gene (7 bases). The CDR3 is 16 amino acids. Between the trimmed V and J ends, which lost 0 bases and 4 bases, there was a span of 14 bases. The germline V gene has CDR1 SGDLS and CDR2 YYNGEE. In DNA form, the CDR3 reads TGTGCCAGCAGCGTAGTCGGCGGGGGCTCTTACAATGAGCAGTTCTTC. It codes for CASSVVGGGSYNEQFF.

This chain joins TRBV7-2 and TRBJ2-7; the D is unclear. Germline V gene data show CDR1 as SGHTA and CDR2 as FQGNSA. Trimming removed 1 base at V and 3 bases at J, with 7 bases between. CDR3 length: 13 amino acids. The CDR3 spells CASSLGRRYEQYF. The CDR3, as DNA: TGTGCCAGCAGCTTAGGGCGACGCTACGAGCAGTACTTC.

The CDR3: CASSQDNLVQYF. CDR3 coding DNA: TGTGCCAGCAGCCAAGATAATCTAGTGCAGTACTTC. This sequence joins TRBV3-1 and TRBJ2-4; no clear D gene. Trimming took 0 bases from V and 13 from J, leaving 10 bases between them. This CDR3 contains 12 residues. Germline lookup yields CDR1 LGHDT and CDR2 YNNKEL (reference sequence). Full variable domain (rest looked up from reference TRBV3-1 and TRBJ2-4): DTAVSQTPKYLVTQMGNDKSIKCEQNLGHDTMYWYKQDSKKFLKIMFSYNNKELIINETVPNRFSPKSPDKAHLNLHINSLELGDSAVYFCASSQDNLVQYFGAGTRLSVL.

V is TRBV2 and J is TRBJ1-2, with 7 bases lining up with TRBD1. The CDR3 loop spans 14 amino acids. The germline CDR1 and CDR2 sequences are SNHLY and FYNNEI. V lost 8 bases and J lost 4; bases outside the gene matches: 10. DNA of the CDR3: TGTGCCAGCGAGCTTGAACGGGACAGCTATGGCTACACCTTC. Its translation is CASELERDSYGYTF.

The chain combines TRBV5-1 with TRBJ2-5; 9 positions agree with TRBD1. This CDR3 contains 15 residues. CDR1 is SGHRS and CDR2 is YFSETQ in the germline V gene. Trimming cost V 3 bases and J 4 bases; bases outside gene matches: 7. CDR3 DNA: TGCGCCAGCAGCTCGCTAACAGGGGGCCTAGAGACCCAGTACTTC. It is translated as CASSSLTGGLETQYF.

The chain recombines TRBV2 with TRBJ2-1; D remains ambiguous. The CDR3 is 14 residues long. V lost 6 bases and J lost 1, with 10 bases in between. Germline V gene data show CDR1 as SNHLY and CDR2 as FYNNEI. The CDR3 reads CASSFDGSYNEQFF. Written as DNA, the CDR3 is TGTGCCAGCAGCTTTGACGGATCCTACAATGAGCAGTTCTTC.